This TCR beta chain was sequenced in a study of response to subunit inactivated influenza vaccine. General study results and limits: The authors proposed limited new T cell recruitment per seasonal influenza vaccination.

TCRdb passed the RT-PCR reads through MiXCR, listing each CDR3 protein once. The sample yields around 150,000 distinct CDR3 sequences, 11% seen once. V shed 0 bases and J shed 4 bases, with 4 bases lying between them. Per the germline V gene, CDR1 is SGHRS and CDR2 is YFSETQ. CDR3 length: 13 amino acids. The table lists this clonotype with many counts. The antigen remains undetermined. The gene calls are TRBV5-1 and TRBJ2-2; the D is unclear. The sequence came from a man in his forties or fifties who received an inactivated influenza vaccine. This sample comprised non-naive T cells sorted from PBMCs, obtained around seven weeks after vaccination. CDR3 coding DNA: TGCGCCAGCAGCTTGGAGACCACCGGGGAGCTGTTTTTT. It specifies CASSLETTGELFF.